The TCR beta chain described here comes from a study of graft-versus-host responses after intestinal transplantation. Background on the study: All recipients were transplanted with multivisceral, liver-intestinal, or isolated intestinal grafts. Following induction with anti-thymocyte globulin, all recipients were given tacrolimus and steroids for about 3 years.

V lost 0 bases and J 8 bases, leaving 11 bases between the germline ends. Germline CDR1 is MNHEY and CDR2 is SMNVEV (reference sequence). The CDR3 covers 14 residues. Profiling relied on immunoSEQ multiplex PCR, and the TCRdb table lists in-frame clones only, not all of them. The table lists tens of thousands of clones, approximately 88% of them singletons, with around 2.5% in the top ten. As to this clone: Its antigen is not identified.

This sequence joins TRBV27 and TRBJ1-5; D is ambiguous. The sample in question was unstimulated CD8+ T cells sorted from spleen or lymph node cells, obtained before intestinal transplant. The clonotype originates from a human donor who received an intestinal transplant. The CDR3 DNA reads TGTGCCAGCAGTTTATCGACTGCCGCGGAGCCCCAGCATTTT. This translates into CASSLSTAAEPQHF.